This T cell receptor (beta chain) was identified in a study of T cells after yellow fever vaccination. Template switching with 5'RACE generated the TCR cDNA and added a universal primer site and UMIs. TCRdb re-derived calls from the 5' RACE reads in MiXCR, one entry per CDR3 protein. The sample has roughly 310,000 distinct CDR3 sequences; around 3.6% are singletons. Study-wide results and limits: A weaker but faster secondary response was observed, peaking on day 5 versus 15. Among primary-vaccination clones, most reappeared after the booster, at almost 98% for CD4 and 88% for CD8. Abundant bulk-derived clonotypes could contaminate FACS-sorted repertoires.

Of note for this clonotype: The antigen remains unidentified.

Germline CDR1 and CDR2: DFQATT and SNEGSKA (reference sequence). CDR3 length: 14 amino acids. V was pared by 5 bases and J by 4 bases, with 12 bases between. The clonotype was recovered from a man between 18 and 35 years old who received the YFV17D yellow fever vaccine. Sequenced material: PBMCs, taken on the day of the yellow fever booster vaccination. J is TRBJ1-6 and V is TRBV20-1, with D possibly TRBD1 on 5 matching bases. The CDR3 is CSALHGGYNSPLHF. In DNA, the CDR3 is TGCAGTGCTCTCCACGGGGGGTATAATTCACCCCTCCACTTT.